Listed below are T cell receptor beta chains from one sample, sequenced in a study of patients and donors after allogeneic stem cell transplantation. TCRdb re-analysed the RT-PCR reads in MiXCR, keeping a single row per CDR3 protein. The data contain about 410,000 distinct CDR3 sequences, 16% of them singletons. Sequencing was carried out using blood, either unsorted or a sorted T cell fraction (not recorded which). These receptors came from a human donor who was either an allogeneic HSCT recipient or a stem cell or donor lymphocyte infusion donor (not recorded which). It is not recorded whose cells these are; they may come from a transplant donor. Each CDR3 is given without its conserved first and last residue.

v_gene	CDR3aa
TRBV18	ASSPSGSWTDTQY
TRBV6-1	ASRDTRQGSRGYT
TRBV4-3	ASTKGWRNTDTQY
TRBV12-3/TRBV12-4	ASSSTSGVTETQY
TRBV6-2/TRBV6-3	ASSYFSAGAGELF
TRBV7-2	ASSTLGRTS
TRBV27	ASSLRRASGELF
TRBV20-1	SASTGTGVSPLH
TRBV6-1	ASSPILLAKNIQY
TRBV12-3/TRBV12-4	ASSQTSGAGTQY
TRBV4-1	ASSLWTDATNEKLF
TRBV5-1	ASSFGWTDTQY
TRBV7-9	ASSLRASGEAF
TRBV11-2	ASSLEASGGPRSYNEQF
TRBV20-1	SARRAGGTEAF
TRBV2	ASSEGRTNTGELF
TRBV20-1	SATGGGATNEKLF
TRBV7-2	ASSLSRATLNEQF
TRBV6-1	ASRTGGAETQY
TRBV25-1	ASRPDRVPDTQY
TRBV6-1	ASTKTGGGYT
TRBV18	ASSLAHVSGRSGSGANVLT
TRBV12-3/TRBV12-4	ASSQGGRSNEQF
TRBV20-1	SANRDSYGYT
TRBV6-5	ASSYDGVSGANVLT
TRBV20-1	SATPAGSGANVLT